The present T cell receptor beta chain was sequenced within a study of blood T cells in healthy people across ages. Study context: Template switching recovered approximately one barcoded beta molecule for every two T cells. Study-wide findings and caveats: Donor CMV status, an unknown factor, possibly confounded changes in expanded clonotypes.

Germline values: CDR1 SNHLY, CDR2 FYNNEI. The CDR3 length is 13 residues. V lost 11 bases and J lost 2; bases outside the gene matches: 7. With a J-beta primer mix and a sample-barcoded 5' primer, a second PCR ran roughly 6 to 11 cycles. A tag from a template-switch adaptor with 12 random nucleotides marked each cDNA molecule. TCRdb used MiXCR to reprocess the 5' RACE reads, holding one entry per CDR3 protein. Here the sample spans a few hundred thousand distinct CDR3 sequences, over 45% being singletons. This clonotype was seen once. The antigen is undetermined. The sample comprised blood. The receptor's source is a man aged 55-75 years in good health. This chain uses TRBV2 with TRBJ1-1, with 8 bases lining up with TRBD1. In DNA form, the CDR3 reads TGTGCCGCAGACAGGGGACCCAACACTGAAGCTTTCTTT. Protein product: CAADRGPNTEAFF.